This T cell receptor (beta chain) was recovered during a study of regulatory T cells in long-lasting Graves disease. V dropped 7 bases and J dropped 7 bases, with 13 bases sitting between them. The CDR3 extends over 13 amino acids. Germline V gene lookup returns CDR1 SGHAT and CDR2 FQNNGV. Stated time point: newly diagnosed GD, antithyroid drugs for less than 3 months. PBMCs provided the RNA from which the TCR library was made. This clonotype showed up just a few times. Relying on iRepertoire HTBI primers and Arm-PCR of CDR3 regions, the team built TCR beta libraries. TCRdb used MiXCR to reprocess the multiplex PCR reads, holding one entry per CDR3 protein. The data show under 300,000 distinct CDR3 sequences, 20% to 25% seen once.

J is TRBJ2-2 and V is TRBV11-2, with D hard to call. Sequenced here: peripheral blood mononuclear cells (PBMCs), sampled at new diagnosis, from a patient treated with antithyroid drugs. The sequence was collected from a female donor with Graves disease. The CDR3 protein is CASNLRANGELFF. In nucleotides, the CDR3 is TGTGCCAGCAATCTCCGGGCTAACGGGGAGCTGTTTTTT.